A selection of T cell receptor beta chains follows, all from one sample in a study of blood T cell repertoires in COVID-19. Method: immunoSEQ multiplex PCR; TCRdb's copy keeps in-frame clones and lacks some. The sample holds 180,000 or so clones; 85% to 90% are singletons and the top ten take 2% to 2.5%. The source material was PBMCs or T cells enriched from blood (not recorded which). These receptors all stem from a woman aged 40 to 55 with acute COVID-19. Both conserved end residues are part of each CDR3. A D gene is named only where the DNA matches it firmly. Clone size is given for some rows only: seen once, a few or many times, or a class if the clone is expanded.

j_gene | abundance | v_gene | d_gene | CDR3aa | CDR3nt
TRBJ1-1 | . | TRBV6-2/TRBV6-3 | . | CASSSDNPGTLNTEAFF | TGTGCCAGCAGTTCGGACAATCCCGGGACTCTGAACACTGAAGCTTTCTTT
TRBJ1-5 | . | TRBV28 | TRBD1 | CASSFGRGPLLQPQHF | TGTGCCAGCAGTTTCGGTAGGGGGCCCCTTCTCCAGCCCCAGCATTTT
TRBJ1-1 | . | TRBV15 | . | CATSRDMAPEAFF | TGTGCCACCAGCAGAGATATGGCTCCTGAAGCTTTCTTT
TRBJ2-5 | . | TRBV2 | . | CASRTAVETQYF | TGTGCCAGCAGAACAGCCGTGGAGACCCAGTACTTC
TRBJ1-1 | . | TRBV28 | TRBD1 | CASSLLRQGVEAFF | TGTGCCAGCAGTTTACTCCGACAGGGGGTTGAAGCTTTCTTT
TRBJ2-1 | . | TRBV27 | . | CASSLSKTSLYNEQFF | TGTGCCAGCAGTTTATCGAAAACTTCCCTCTACAATGAGCAGTTCTTC
TRBJ2-7 | . | TRBV7-8 | . | CASSFQRGNSYEQYF | TGTGCCAGCAGCTTCCAAAGGGGGAACTCCTACGAGCAGTACTTC
TRBJ2-3 | once | TRBV11-1 | . | CASSLESSVTQYF | TGTGCCAGCAGCTTAGAGTCCTCAGTCACGCAGTATTTT
TRBJ1-2 | . | TRBV7-9 | TRBD1 | CASSLYRDRDNGYTF | TGTGCCAGCAGCCTCTACCGAGACAGGGATAATGGCTACACCTTC
TRBJ2-5 | . | TRBV6-5 | TRBD1 | CASTGQGGETQYF | TGTGCCAGCACCGGACAGGGTGGCGAGACCCAGTACTTC
TRBJ2-3 | . | TRBV19 | TRBD2 | CASSKGGSGSGTDTQYF | TGTGCCAGTAGTAAAGGGGGTAGCGGGAGTGGCACAGATACGCAGTATTTT
TRBJ2-1 | . | TRBV6-5 | TRBD2 | CASSYSTSGHYNEQFF | TGTGCCAGCAGTTACTCGACTAGCGGGCACTACAATGAGCAGTTCTTC
TRBJ1-4 | . | TRBV5-1 | . | CASSSSGATNEKLFF | TGCGCCAGCAGCTCGTCAGGGGCAACTAATGAAAAACTGTTTTTT
TRBJ2-7 | . | TRBV2 | TRBD1 | CASSRMDRVGGEQYF | TGTGCCAGCAGTCGGATGGACAGGGTGGGCGGGGAGCAGTACTTC
TRBJ2-5 | . | TRBV29-1 | TRBD2 | CSVEVNGRGGPLGTQYF | TGCAGCGTTGAAGTTAATGGGCGGGGGGGCCCTCTCGGGACCCAGTACTTC
TRBJ2-2 | . | TRBV7-9 | TRBD1 | CASSQITRDSDTGELFF | TGTGCCAGCAGCCAGATAACCCGGGACAGCGACACCGGGGAGCTGTTTTTT
TRBJ1-2 | . | TRBV14 | TRBD1 | CASSQFPGQGTDGYTF | TGTGCCAGCAGCCAATTCCCGGGACAGGGGACTGATGGCTACACCTTC
TRBJ2-3 | . | TRBV24-1 | TRBD1 | CATSGRTGVVDTQYF | TGTGCCACCAGTGGGAGGACAGGGGTGGTAGATACGCAGTATTTT
TRBJ2-7 | . | TRBV7-3 | TRBD1 | CASSLKVGTGFHEQYF | TGTGCCAGCAGCTTAAAGGTGGGGACAGGGTTCCACGAGCAGTACTTC
TRBJ2-7 | . | TRBV30 | TRBD2 | CAWSVSGRAYEQYF | TGTGCCTGGAGTGTAAGCGGGAGGGCCTACGAGCAGTACTTC
TRBJ1-4 | . | TRBV2 | TRBD1 | CASRDSTGGREKLFF | TGTGCCAGCAGAGATTCCACAGGGGGCCGTGAAAAACTGTTTTTT
TRBJ1-4 | . | TRBV28 | . | CASSSTSLYLTNEKLFF | TGTGCCAGCAGTTCCACCTCCCTGTACTTAACTAATGAAAAACTGTTTTTT
TRBJ2-3 | . | TRBV30 | TRBD2 | CAWSASGGFTDTQYF | TGTGCCTGGAGTGCTAGCGGGGGGTTCACAGATACGCAGTATTTT
TRBJ2-3 | . | TRBV19 | . | CASKRVEGPTDTQYF | TGTGCCAGTAAGAGGGTAGAGGGCCCCACAGATACGCAGTATTTT
TRBJ2-6 | . | TRBV5-1 | TRBD1 | CASSFSWTGVAGANVLTF | TGCGCCAGCAGCTTTTCTTGGACAGGCGTCGCTGGGGCCAACGTCCTGACTTTC
TRBJ1-1 | once | TRBV7-8 | . | CASSPRSGVPMNTEAFF | TGTGCCAGCAGCCCCAGGTCGGGGGTTCCCATGAACACTGAAGCTTTCTTT
TRBJ2-1 | . | TRBV7-9 | TRBD1 | CASSLGTGRYNEQFF | TGTGCCAGCAGCCTCGGGACAGGGCGATACAATGAGCAGTTCTTC
TRBJ2-2 | . | TRBV30 | . | CAWSVRLEMAGELFF | TGTGCCTGGAGTGTTCGACTAGAGATGGCCGGGGAGCTGTTTTTT
TRBJ2-2 | . | TRBV6-5 | . | CASSYVRSGTGELFF | TGTGCCAGCAGTTACGTGCGCTCTGGCACCGGGGAGCTGTTTTTT
TRBJ1-5 | . | TRBV10-2 | . | CASSESGFNQPQHF | TGCGCCAGCAGTGAGTCCGGGTTTAATCAGCCCCAGCATTTT
TRBJ2-7 | . | TRBV4-2 | TRBD2 | CASSQGRLAGPYEQYF | TGTGCCAGCAGCCAAGGGAGACTAGCGGGCCCCTACGAGCAGTACTTC
TRBJ2-3 | . | TRBV7-9 | . | CASSLAGFEDTQYF | TGTGCCAGCAGCTTAGCCGGGTTTGAGGATACGCAGTATTTT
TRBJ1-1 | . | TRBV5-4 | . | CASSYGTGGSEAFF | TGTGCCAGCAGCTACGGGACTGGGGGTTCTGAAGCTTTCTTT
TRBJ1-1 | . | TRBV18 | TRBD1 | CASSPSTGGATEAFF | TGTGCCAGCTCACCGTCGACAGGGGGCGCGACTGAAGCTTTCTTT
TRBJ2-5 | . | TRBV7-8 | . | CASSLVSETQYF | TGTGCCAGCAGCCTAGTTAGTGAGACCCAGTACTTC
TRBJ2-3 | . | TRBV9 | . | CASSVHTDTQYF | TGTGCCAGCAGCGTACACACAGATACGCAGTATTTT
TRBJ2-7 | . | TRBV4-1 | TRBD2 | CASSHGAAGVYEQYF | TGCGCCAGCAGCCACGGGGCAGCGGGGGTCTACGAGCAGTACTTC
TRBJ1-5 | . | TRBV2 | TRBD1 | CASSEGQGENQPQHF | TGTGCCAGCAGTGAGGGACAGGGGGAAAATCAGCCCCAGCATTTT
TRBJ1-4 | . | TRBV19 | TRBD1 | CASRLLKLGQGSFTTNEKLFF | TGTGCCAGTAGGCTTTTGAAATTAGGACAGGGGAGTTTCACAACTAATGAAAAACTGTTTTTT
TRBJ2-5 | . | TRBV7-2 | . | CASSLGSGRGETQYF | TGTGCCAGCAGCCTCGGCAGCGGAAGAGGGGAGACCCAGTACTTC
TRBJ1-1 | . | TRBV14 | . | CASSRQGFSTEAFF | TGTGCCAGCAGCCGTCAGGGTTTTAGCACTGAAGCTTTCTTT
TRBJ2-3 | . | TRBV15 | TRBD2 | CATSPRVLSGTSGRGDTQYF | TGTGCCACCAGCCCGAGGGTGCTTTCCGGGACTAGCGGGAGGGGAGATACGCAGTATTTT
TRBJ2-7 | . | TRBV6-5 | . | CAIAWGDRDEQYF | TGTGCCATCGCTTGGGGGGACAGAGACGAGCAGTACTTC
TRBJ1-5 | . | TRBV12-3/TRBV12-4 | . | CASSLGSSKAQHF | TGTGCCAGCAGTTTGGGCAGTTCAAAGGCCCAGCATTTT
TRBJ2-4 | . | TRBV19 | TRBD2 | CASSARLAEVAKNIQYF | TGTGCCAGTAGTGCCCGACTAGCCGAAGTAGCCAAAAACATTCAGTACTTC
TRBJ2-1 | . | TRBV7-3 | . | CASSLTPLINEQFF | TGTGCCAGCAGCTTAACCCCGCTAATAAATGAGCAGTTCTTC
TRBJ1-2 | . | TRBV6-5 | TRBD1 | CASTAGGGYTF | TGTGCCAGCACGGCAGGGGGCGGCTACACCTTC
TRBJ2-1 | . | TRBV12-3/TRBV12-4 | TRBD2 | CASSLSLAGEQFF | TGTGCCAGCAGTTTGAGCCTAGCGGGGGAGCAGTTCTTC
TRBJ2-1 | . | TRBV5-1 | TRBD2 | CASSLGGGGLLPYNEQFF | TGCGCCAGCAGCTTGGGCGGGGGAGGGCTTTTGCCCTACAATGAGCAGTTCTTC
TRBJ2-7 | once | TRBV6-1 | . | CASSEFGNYEQYF | TGTGCCAGCAGTGAATTCGGGAACTACGAGCAGTACTTC
TRBJ2-5 | . | TRBV5-1 | . | CASSLFPGAQETQYF | TGCGCCAGCAGCTTGTTCCCAGGGGCCCAAGAGACCCAGTACTTC
TRBJ1-1 | few | TRBV24-1 | TRBD1 | CATNRGRSTEAFF | TGTGCCACCAACAGGGGGCGATCGACTGAAGCTTTCTTT
TRBJ2-3 | . | TRBV5-1 | TRBD1 | CASSLEFETGDTDTQYF | TGCGCCAGCAGCTTGGAATTCGAAACAGGGGACACAGATACGCAGTATTTT
TRBJ2-7 | . | TRBV2 | TRBD1 | CASRRFRDRGYEQYF | TGTGCCTCCAGACGGTTCCGGGACAGGGGTTACGAGCAGTACTTC
TRBJ2-3 | once | TRBV6-5 | . | CASSYSNLARTDTQYF | TGTGCCAGCAGTTACTCGAACCTAGCGCGCACAGATACGCAGTATTTT